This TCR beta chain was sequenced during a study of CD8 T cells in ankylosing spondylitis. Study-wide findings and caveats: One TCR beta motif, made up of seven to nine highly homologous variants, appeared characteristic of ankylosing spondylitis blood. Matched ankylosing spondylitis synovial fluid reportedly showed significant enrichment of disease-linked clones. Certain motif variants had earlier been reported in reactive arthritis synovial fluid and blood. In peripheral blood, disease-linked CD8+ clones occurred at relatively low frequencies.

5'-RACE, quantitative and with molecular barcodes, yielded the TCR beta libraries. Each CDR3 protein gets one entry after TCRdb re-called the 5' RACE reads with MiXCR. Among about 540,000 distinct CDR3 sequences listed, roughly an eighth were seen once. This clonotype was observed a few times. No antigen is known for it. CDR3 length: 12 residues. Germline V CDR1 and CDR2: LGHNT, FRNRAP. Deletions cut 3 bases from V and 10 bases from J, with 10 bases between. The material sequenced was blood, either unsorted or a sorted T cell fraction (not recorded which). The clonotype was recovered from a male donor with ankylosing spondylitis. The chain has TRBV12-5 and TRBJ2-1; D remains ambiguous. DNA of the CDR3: TGTGCTAGTGGTTTCTCTTCCGGGGAGCAGTTCTTC. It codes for CASGFSSGEQFF.